What follows is one TCR beta chain and its context. Its antigen is not known. The V gene's germline CDR1 is WNHNN and CDR2 SYGVQD (reference sequence). The CDR3 is 14 residues long. V was cut by 3 bases and J by 2 bases, with 9 bases left in between. These data belong to a study of long-term antiretroviral therapy in people with HIV. The run of the v3.0 immunoSEQ assay was at survey level. Repertoires were generated with immunoSEQ multiplex PCR, while TCRdb's copy carries only in-frame clones and drops some. This sample carries roughly 28,000 clones, more than 85% of them seen once, and the ten largest clones take 4% to 6%. Each HIV-infected participant was given treatment in the United States. Ahead of DNA extraction, samples held about 0.95-10 million cryopreserved PBMC each. Notes on the study in general: Blood in the study was drawn between the mid-2000s and the late 2010s, possibly under older ART regimens, which may be less effective than current ones.

The source of this sequence is a man in his forties with HIV. V gene TRBV10-1 combines with J gene TRBJ2-3, with D unresolved. This material consisted of unsorted PBMCs, taken around 2.6 years after starting antiretroviral therapy. CDR3 in amino acids: CASSDGRTTDTQYF. The CDR3 DNA sequence: TGCGCCAGCAGTGATGGCCGGACCACAGATACGCAGTATTTT.